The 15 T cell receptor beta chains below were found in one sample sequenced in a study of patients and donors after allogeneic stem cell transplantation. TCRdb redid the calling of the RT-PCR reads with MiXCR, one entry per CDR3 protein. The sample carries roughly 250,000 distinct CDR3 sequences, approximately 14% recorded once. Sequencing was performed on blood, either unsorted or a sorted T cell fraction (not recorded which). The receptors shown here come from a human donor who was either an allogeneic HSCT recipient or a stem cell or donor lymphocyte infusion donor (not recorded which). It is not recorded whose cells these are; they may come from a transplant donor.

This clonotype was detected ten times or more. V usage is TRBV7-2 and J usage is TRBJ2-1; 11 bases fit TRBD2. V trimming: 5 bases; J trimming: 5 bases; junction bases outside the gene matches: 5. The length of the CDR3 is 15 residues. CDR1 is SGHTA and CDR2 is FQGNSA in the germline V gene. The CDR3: CASSIVAGGNNEQFF. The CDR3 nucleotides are TGTGCCAGCAGCATAGTAGCGGGAGGGAACAATGAGCAGTTCTTC.

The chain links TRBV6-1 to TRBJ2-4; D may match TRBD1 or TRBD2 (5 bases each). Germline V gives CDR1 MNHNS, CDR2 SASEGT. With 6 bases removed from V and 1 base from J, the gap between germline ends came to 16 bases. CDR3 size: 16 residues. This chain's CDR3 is CASRGALGDAKNIQYF. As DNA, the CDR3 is TGTGCCAGCAGGGGAGCCTTGGGGGACGCCAAAAACATTCAGTACTTC.

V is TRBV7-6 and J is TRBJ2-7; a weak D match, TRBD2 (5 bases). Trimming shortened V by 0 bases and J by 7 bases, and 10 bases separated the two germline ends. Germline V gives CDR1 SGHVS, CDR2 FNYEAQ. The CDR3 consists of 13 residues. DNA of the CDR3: TGTGCCAGCAGCTTAGCACGGGATGGTGAGCAGTACTTC. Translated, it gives CASSLARDGEQYF.

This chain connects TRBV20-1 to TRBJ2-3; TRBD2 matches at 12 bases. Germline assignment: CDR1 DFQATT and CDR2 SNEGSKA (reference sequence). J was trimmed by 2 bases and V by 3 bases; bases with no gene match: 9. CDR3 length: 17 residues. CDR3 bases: TGCAGTGCTAGCGTGACTAGCGGGAGTGGGCACACAGATACGCAGTATTTT. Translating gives CSASVTSGSGHTDTQYF.

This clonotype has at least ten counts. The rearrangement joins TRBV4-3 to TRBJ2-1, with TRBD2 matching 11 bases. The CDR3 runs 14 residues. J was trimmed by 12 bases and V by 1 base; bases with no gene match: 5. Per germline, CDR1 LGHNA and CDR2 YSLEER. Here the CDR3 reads CASSQVAGGPGQFF. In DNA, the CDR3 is TGCGCCAGCAGCCAAGTAGCGGGGGGGCCAGGGCAGTTCTTC.

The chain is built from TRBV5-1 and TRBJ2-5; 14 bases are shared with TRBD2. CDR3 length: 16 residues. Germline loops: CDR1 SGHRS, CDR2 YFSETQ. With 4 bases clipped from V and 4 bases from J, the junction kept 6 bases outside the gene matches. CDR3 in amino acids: CASSPGLAGASETQYF. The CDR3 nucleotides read TGCGCCAGCAGCCCGGGACTAGCGGGAGCGTCAGAGACCCAGTACTTC.

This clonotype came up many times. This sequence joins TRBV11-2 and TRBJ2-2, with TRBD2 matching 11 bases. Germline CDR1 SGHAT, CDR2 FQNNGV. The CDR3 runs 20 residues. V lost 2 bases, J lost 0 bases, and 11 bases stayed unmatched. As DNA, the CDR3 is TGTGCCAGCAGCTTAAGACTAGCGGGGTTACCCGACGCGAACACCGGGGAGCTGTTTTTT. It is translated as CASSLRLAGLPDANTGELFF.

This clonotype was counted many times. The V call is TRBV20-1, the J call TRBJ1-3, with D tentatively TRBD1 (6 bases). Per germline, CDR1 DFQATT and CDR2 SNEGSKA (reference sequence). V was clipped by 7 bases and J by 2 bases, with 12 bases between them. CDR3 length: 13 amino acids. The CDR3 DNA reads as TGCAGTGTGGGGGGGACAACTGGAAACACCATATATTTT. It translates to CSVGGTTGNTIYF.

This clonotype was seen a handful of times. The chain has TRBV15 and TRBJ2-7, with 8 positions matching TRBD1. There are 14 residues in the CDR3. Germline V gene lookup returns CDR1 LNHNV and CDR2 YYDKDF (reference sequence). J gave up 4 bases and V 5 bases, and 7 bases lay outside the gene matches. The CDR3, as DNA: TGTGCCACCAGCGTCAGGGGGCTTGGTTACGAGCAGTACTTC. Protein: CATSVRGLGYEQYF.

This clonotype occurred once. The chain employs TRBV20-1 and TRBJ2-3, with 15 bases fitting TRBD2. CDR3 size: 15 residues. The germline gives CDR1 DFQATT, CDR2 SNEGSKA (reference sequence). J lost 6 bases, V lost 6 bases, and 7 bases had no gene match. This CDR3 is CSAQTGTSGRDTQYF. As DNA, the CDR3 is TGCAGTGCGCAGACCGGGACTAGCGGGAGGGATACGCAGTATTTT.

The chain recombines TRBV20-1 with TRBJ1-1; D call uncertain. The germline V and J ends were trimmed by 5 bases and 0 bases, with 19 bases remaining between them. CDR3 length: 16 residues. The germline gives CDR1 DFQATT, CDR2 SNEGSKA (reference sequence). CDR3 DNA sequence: TGCAGTGCTCACGACCGCCTCTCCGGGTTGAACACTGAAGCTTTCTTT. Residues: CSAHDRLSGLNTEAFF.

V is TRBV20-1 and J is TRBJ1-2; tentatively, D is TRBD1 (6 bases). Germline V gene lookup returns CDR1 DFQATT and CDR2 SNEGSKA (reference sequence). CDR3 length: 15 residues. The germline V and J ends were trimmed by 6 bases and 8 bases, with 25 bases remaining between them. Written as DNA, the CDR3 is TGCAGTGCACCCGCCGGGACAAGAATAGAGGGCGGCTACACCTTC. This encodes CSAPAGTRIEGGYTF.

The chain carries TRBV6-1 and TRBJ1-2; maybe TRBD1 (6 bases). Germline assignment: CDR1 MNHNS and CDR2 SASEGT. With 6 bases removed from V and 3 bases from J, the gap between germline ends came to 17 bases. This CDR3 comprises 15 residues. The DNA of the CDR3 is TGTGCCAGCAGCTTCACAGGGTCCTTCGACTATGGCTACACCTTC. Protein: CASSFTGSFDYGYTF.

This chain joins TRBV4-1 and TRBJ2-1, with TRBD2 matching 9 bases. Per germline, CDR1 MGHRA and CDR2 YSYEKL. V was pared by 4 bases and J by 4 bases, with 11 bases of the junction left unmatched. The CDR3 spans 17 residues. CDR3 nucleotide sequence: TGCGCCAGCAGCCGCGGGAGGGGAGACGCACTATACAATGAGCAGTTCTTC. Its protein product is CASSRGRGDALYNEQFF.

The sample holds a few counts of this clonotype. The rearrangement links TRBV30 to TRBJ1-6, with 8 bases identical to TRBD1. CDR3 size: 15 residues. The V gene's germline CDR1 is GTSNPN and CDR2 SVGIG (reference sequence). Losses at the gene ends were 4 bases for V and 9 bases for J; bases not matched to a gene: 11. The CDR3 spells CAWTTTDREVSPLHF. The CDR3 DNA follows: TGTGCCTGGACCACTACGGACAGGGAGGTTTCACCCCTCCACTTT.